This entry concerns a single T cell receptor (beta chain). This sample is part of a study of blood T cell repertoires in COVID-19. Overall study context: Spain, Italy and the United States supplied samples that represented acute and convalescent COVID-19.

Recruits, aged roughly 18 to 95 years, lived in around 24 US areas. Two negative PCRs, clearance, or symptom resolution were required of recovered Cohort 3 donors. V trimming: 4 bases; J trimming: 3 bases; junction bases outside the gene matches: 3. CDR1 SNHLY and CDR2 FYNNEI come from the germline V gene. The CDR3 is 14 residues long. Original methodology: Nucleated cell number was recorded as an estimate derived from reference gene primer amplification. Assay used: immunoSEQ multiplex PCR; TCRdb lists only in-frame clones, some missing. That table supplies the V and J calls and clone size; D and trimming were determined from the DNA. The table includes under 300,000 clones, around 91% detected once.

The chain links TRBV2 to TRBJ2-7; TRBD2 matches 10 bases. The source of this sequence is a woman between 18 and 30 years old who had recovered from COVID-19. Material: PBMCs or T cells enriched from blood (not recorded which). The CDR3 sequence: CASSATSGVYEQYF. CDR3 coding DNA: TGTGCCAGCAGTGCCACTAGCGGGGTCTACGAGCAGTACTTC.